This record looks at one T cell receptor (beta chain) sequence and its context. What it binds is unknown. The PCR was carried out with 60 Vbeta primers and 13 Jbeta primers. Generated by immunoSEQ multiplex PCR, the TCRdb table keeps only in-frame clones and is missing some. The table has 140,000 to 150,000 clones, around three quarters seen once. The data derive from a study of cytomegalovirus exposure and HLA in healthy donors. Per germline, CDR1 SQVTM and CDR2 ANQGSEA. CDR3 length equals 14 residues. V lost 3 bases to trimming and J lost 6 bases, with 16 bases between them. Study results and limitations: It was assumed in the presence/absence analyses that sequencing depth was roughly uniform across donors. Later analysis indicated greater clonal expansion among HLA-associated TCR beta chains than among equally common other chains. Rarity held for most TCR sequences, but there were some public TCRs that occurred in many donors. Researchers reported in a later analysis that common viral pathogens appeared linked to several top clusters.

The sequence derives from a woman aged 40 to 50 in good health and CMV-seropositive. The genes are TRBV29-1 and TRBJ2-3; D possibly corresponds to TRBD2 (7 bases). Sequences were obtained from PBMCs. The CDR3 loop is CSVDGQGRVDTQYF. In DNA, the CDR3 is TGCAGCGTTGATGGCCAGGGGAGGGTGGATACGCAGTATTTT.